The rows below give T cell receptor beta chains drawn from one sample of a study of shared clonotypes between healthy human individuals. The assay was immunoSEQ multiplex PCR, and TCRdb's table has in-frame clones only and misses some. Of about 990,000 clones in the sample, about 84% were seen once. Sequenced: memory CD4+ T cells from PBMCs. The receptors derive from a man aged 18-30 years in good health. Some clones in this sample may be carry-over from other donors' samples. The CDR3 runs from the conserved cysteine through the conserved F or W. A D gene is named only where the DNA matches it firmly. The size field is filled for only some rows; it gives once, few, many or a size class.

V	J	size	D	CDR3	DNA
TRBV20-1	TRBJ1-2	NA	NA	CSADEYGYTF	TGCAGTGCTGATGAATATGGCTACACCTTC
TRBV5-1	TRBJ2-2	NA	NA	CASSFGGTTGELFF	TGCGCCAGCAGCTTTGGGGGGACCACCGGGGAGCTGTTTTTT
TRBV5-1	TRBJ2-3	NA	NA	CASSLLGQASTDTQYF	TGCGCCAGCAGCCTCCTCGGCCAAGCTAGCACAGATACGCAGTATTTT
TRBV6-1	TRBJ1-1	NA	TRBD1	CASSEGVGRGRAEAFF	TGTGCCAGCAGTGAAGGGGTAGGAAGGGGGCGAGCTGAAGCTTTCTTT
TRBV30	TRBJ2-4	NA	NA	CAWSGEADIQYF	TGTGCCTGGAGTGGCGAAGCGGACATTCAGTACTTC
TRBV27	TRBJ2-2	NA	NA	CASSFLAGVNTGELFF	NA
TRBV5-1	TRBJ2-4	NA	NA	CASSLSLGNIQYF	TGCGCCAGCAGCTTGTCGCTGGGGAACATTCAGTACTTC
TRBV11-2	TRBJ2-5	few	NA	CASSLVPGKETQYF	TGTGCCAGCAGCTTAGTTCCCGGGAAAGAGACCCAGTACTTC
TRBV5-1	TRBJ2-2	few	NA	CASRLQGSPNTGELFF	TGCGCCAGTCGACTTCAGGGATCGCCGAACACCGGGGAGCTGTTTTTT
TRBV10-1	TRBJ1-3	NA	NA	CASSRRVGGNTIYF	TGCGCCAGCAGCCGACGTGTGGGAGGAAACACCATATATTTT
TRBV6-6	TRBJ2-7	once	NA	CASSYTETGEQYF	TGTGCCAGCAGTTACACGGAGACAGGAGAGCAGTACTTC
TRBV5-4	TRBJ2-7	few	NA	CASSLRGWGSGEQYF	TGTGCCAGCAGCTTGAGGGGCTGGGGGAGTGGCGAGCAGTACTTC
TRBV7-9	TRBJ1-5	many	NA	CASSSNREGGQPQHF	TGTGCCAGCAGCTCTAACAGGGAAGGGGGTCAGCCCCAGCATTTT
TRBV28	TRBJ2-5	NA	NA	CASSLFGFGGETQYF	TGTGCCAGCAGTTTATTTGGGTTCGGCGGAGAGACCCAGTACTTC
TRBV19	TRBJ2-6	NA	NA	CASSMYGDPRGANVLTF	TGTGCCAGTAGTATGTATGGGGATCCACGGGGGGCCAACGTCCTGACTTTC
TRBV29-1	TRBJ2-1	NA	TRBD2	CSVFGGLAVNEQFF	TGCAGCGTATTTGGGGGACTAGCGGTCAATGAGCAGTTCTTC
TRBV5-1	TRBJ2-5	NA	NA	CASSADTGKGTQYF	TGCGCCAGCAGCGCGGACACAGGAAAAGGGACCCAGTACTTC
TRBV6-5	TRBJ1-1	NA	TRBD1	CASSDRVSITEAFF	TGTGCCAGCTCGGACAGGGTCAGTATCACTGAAGCTTTCTTT
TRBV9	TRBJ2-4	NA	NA	CASSVGPVAKNIQYF	TGTGCCAGCAGCGTAGGGCCGGTAGCCAAAAACATTCAGTACTTC
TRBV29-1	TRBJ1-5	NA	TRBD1	CSVVVQGDQPQHF	TGCAGCGTTGTAGTACAGGGGGATCAGCCCCAGCATTTT
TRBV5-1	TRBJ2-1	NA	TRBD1	CASSLVGQGFDEQFF	TGCGCCAGCAGCTTGGTTGGACAGGGGTTCGATGAGCAGTTCTTC
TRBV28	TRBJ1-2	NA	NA	CASLPGAVNYGYTF	TGTGCCAGTTTACCAGGGGCTGTTAACTATGGCTACACCTTC